The 10 T cell receptor beta chains reported below all come from one sample, sequenced in a study of CD8 T cells in ankylosing spondylitis. TCRdb fed the 5' RACE reads into MiXCR, producing one record per CDR3 protein. The data show about 36,000 distinct CDR3 sequences, 6% seen once. Input material: blood, either unsorted or a sorted T cell fraction (not recorded which). The receptor source for this set is a male donor with ankylosing spondylitis or in good health (not recorded which).

In the case of this clonotype: One base away lies a much larger clone, so this may be a sequencing read error. The chain uses TRBV6-5 and TRBJ2-7, with 7 positions matching TRBD1. The CDR3 contains 14 residues. Germline CDR1 and CDR2: MNHEY and SVGAGI. The CDR3 reads CASSHSVRGNEQYF. As DNA, the CDR3 is TGTGCCAGCAGTCACTCTGTCAGGGGGAACGAGCAGTACTTC.

In its sample, this clonotype was seen many times. The chain links TRBV5-4 to TRBJ2-1; D not certain. CDR3 length: 12 amino acids. Trimming took off 4 bases at V and 5 bases at J, with 7 bases between the two ends. The germline gives CDR1 SGHNT, CDR2 YYREEE (reference sequence). The chain's CDR3 is CASSRDHNEQFF. For the CDR3, the DNA is TGTGCCAGCAGCAGGGATCACAATGAGCAGTTCTTC.

This clonotype appeared a few times. At one boundary the junction diverges from the germline segment, which might be a read error. The chain uses TRBV11-1 and TRBJ2-1, with 12 bases matching TRBD2. The germline V gene encodes CDR1 SGHAT and CDR2 FQDESV (reference sequence). This CDR3 is 16 amino acids long. The CDR3 DNA reads as TGTGCCAGCAGCCTAGCGGGAGGGCCAGCCTACAATGAGCAGTTCTTC. Its protein is CASSLAGGPAYNEQFF.

Many counts were recorded for this clonotype. V and J are TRBV29-1 and TRBJ2-3, with TRBD1 identical over 8 bases. Looked up from germline, CDR1 is SQVTM and CDR2 is ANQGSEA. J was trimmed by 0 bases and V by 2 bases; bases with no gene match: 4. This CDR3 is 15 amino acids long. The CDR3 loop reads CSVEQGQGSTDTQYF. The DNA of the CDR3 is TGCAGCGTTGAACAAGGACAGGGCAGCACAGATACGCAGTATTTT.

At least ten counts were recorded for this clonotype. The CDR3 region has the DNA TGTGCCAGCAGCCCTGGACAGGGGGAGTCCGTTGGAGCTGAAGCTTTCTTT. Protein product: CASSPGQGESVGAEAFF. V gene TRBV5-4 combines with J gene TRBJ1-1; 10 positions match TRBD1. J lost 6 bases, V lost 4 bases, and 15 bases had no gene match. The CDR3 sequence is 17 residues long. From germline, CDR1 is SGHNT and CDR2 YYREEE (reference sequence).

This clonotype was observed a handful of times. V gene TRBV5-1 combines with J gene TRBJ2-7; D call uncertain. The CDR3 loop spans 13 amino acids. Trimming removed 4 bases at V and 2 bases at J, with 10 bases between. From germline, CDR1 is SGHRS and CDR2 YFSETQ. The CDR3 DNA follows: TGCGCCAGCAGCGTTGAAATGGCCTACGAGCAGTACTTC. Translation: CASSVEMAYEQYF.

In its sample, this clonotype was seen many times. The V gene is TRBV7-6, the J gene TRBJ2-1; D is uncertain. The V gene lost 5 bases and the J gene lost 6 bases, with 11 bases spanning the gap. Germline V CDR1 and CDR2: SGHVS, FNYEAQ. This CDR3 is 13 amino acids long. The CDR3 sequence is CASSADWANEQFF. CDR3 nucleotides: TGTGCCAGCAGCGCAGACTGGGCCAATGAGCAGTTCTTC.

This clonotype has just a few counts. The chain combines TRBV18 with TRBJ1-1; a weak D match, TRBD1 (6 bases). CDR1 KGHSH and CDR2 LQKENI come from the germline V gene. This CDR3 is built from 14 residues. Trimming cost V 5 bases and J 6 bases, with 16 bases left between them. CDR3 in amino acids: CASSATGYGSEAFF. CDR3 bases: TGTGCCAGCTCAGCCACAGGGTACGGGTCTGAAGCTTTCTTT.

This clonotype has at least ten counts. This chain joins TRBV29-1 and TRBJ2-3, with D uncertain. Trimming removed 3 bases from V and 7 bases from J, with 8 bases in between. Germline CDR1 SQVTM, CDR2 ANQGSEA. The CDR3 totals 11 residues. The CDR3: CSVDFRYTQYF. DNA for the CDR3: TGCAGCGTTGACTTTAGGTATACGCAGTATTTT.

This clonotype was seen at least ten times. One base away lies a much larger clone, so this may be a sequencing read error. The chain carries TRBV24-1 and TRBJ1-2; D gene uncertain. The V gene's germline CDR1 is KGHDR and CDR2 SFDVKD. CDR3 length: 15 residues. V lost 5 bases and J 4 bases, leaving 16 bases between the germline ends. CDR3 residues: CATSGSDPGGYGYTF. The DNA for the CDR3 is TGTGCCACCAGTGGCTCGGACCCGGGAGGCTATGGCTACACCTTC.